This T cell receptor beta chain was identified in a study of control samples from healthy donors and cancer patients. The data were produced by immunoSEQ multiplex PCR, yet TCRdb's version contains in-frame clones alone and is incomplete. Of roughly 150,000 clones in the sample, over 90% were seen once. The CDR3 is 15 residues long. Germline-derived CDR1 and CDR2 are SNHLY and FYNNEI. The J segment lost 6 bases and the V segment lost 5 bases, leaving 7 bases of the junction unmatched. Material: blood. The V call is TRBV2, the J call TRBJ2-2; TRBD1 agrees at 9 bases. The sequence came from a man aged 50 or older in good health. The CDR3 DNA sequence: TGTGCCAGCAGTCGAATGGGACAGGGTGCCGGGGAGCTGTTTTTT. Protein: CASSRMGQGAGELFF.